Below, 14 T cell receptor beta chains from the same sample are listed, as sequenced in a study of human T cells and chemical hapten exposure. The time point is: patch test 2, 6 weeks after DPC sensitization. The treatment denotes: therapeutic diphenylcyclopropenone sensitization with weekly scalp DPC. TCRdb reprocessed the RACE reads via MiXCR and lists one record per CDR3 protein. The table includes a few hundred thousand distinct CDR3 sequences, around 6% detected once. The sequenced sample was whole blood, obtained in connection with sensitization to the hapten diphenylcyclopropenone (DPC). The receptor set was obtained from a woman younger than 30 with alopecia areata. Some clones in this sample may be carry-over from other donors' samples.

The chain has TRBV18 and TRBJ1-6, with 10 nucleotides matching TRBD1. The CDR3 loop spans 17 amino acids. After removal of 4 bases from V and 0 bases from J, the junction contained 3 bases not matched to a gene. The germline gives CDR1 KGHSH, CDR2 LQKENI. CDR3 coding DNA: TGTGCCAGCTCACGGGGACAGGGGAGCTCCTATAATTCACCCCTCCACTTT. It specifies CASSRGQGSSYNSPLHF.

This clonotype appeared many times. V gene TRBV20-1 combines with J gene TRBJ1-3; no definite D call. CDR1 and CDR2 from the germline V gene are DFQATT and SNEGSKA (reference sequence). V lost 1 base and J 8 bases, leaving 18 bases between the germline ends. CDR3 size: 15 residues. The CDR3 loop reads CSARAFLEELYTIYF. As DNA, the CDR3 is TGCAGTGCTAGAGCTTTTTTGGAGGAACTCTACACCATATATTTT.

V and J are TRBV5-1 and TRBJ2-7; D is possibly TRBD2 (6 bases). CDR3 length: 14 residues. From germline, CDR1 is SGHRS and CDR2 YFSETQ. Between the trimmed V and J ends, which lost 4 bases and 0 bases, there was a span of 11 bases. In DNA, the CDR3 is TGCGCCAGCAGCGGGCGGGACGCCTCCTACGAGCAGTACTTC. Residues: CASSGRDASYEQYF.

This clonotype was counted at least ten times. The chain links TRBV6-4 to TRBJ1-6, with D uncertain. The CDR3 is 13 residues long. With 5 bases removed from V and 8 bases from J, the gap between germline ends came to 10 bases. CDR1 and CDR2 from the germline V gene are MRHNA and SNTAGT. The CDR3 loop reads CASSSDRYSPLHF. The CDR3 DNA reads TGTGCCAGCAGTTCAGACCGTTATTCACCCCTCCACTTT.

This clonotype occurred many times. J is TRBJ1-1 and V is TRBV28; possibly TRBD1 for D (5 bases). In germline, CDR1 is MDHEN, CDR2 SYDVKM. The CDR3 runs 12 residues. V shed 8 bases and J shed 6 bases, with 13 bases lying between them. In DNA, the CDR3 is TGTGCCAGCTCCCGGGGGATGCCTGAAGCTTTCTTT. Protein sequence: CASSRGMPEAFF.

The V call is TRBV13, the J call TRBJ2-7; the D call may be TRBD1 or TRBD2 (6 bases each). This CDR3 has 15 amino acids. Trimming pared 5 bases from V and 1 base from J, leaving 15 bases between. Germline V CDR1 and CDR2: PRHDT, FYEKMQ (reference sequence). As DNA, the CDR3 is TGTGCCAGCAGCCCGGAGGGGGGATTTTCCTACGAGCAGTACTTC. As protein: CASSPEGGFSYEQYF. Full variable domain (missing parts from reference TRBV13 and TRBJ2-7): AAGVIQSPRHLIKEKRETATLKCYPIPRHDTVYWYQQGPGQDPQFLISFYEKMQSDKGSIPDRFSAQQFSDYHSELNMSSLELGDSALYFCASSPEGGFSYEQYFGPGTRLTVT.

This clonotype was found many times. In nucleotides, the CDR3 is TGTGCCAGCAGCCAAGTCTACAGGGACAATGAGCAGTTCTTC. Its protein product is CASSQVYRDNEQFF. This sequence joins TRBV3-1 and TRBJ2-1, with a tentative D call TRBD1 (6 bases). The CDR3 has 14 residues. Germline assignment: CDR1 LGHDT and CDR2 YNNKEL (reference sequence). V lost 1 base to trimming and J lost 5 bases, with 9 bases between them.

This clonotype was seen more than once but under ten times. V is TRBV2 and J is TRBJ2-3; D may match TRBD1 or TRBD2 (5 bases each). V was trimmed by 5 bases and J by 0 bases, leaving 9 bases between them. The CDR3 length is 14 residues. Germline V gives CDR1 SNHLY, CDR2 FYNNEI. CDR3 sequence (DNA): TGTGCCAGCAGTACTAGGGGTAGCACAGATACGCAGTATTTT. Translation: CASSTRGSTDTQYF. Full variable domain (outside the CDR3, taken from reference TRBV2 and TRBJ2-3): EPEVTQTPSHQVTQMGQEVILRCVPISNHLYFYWYRQILGQKVEFLVSFYNNEISEKSEIFDDQFSVERPDGSNFTLKIRSTKLEDSAMYFCASSTRGSTDTQYFGPGTRLTVL.

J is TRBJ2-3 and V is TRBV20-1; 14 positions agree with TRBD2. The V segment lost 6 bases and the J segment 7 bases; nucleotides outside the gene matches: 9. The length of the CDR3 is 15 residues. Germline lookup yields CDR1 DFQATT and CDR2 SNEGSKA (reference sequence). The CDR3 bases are TGCAGTGCCACTCGACTAGCGGGGGGGCTGAATACGCAGTATTTT. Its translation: CSATRLAGGLNTQYF.

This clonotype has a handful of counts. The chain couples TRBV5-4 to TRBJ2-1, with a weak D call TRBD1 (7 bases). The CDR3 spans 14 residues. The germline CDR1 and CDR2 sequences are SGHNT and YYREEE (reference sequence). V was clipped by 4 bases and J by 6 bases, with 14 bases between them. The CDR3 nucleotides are TGTGCCAGCAGCCCAGGGGGGATTAGCAATGAGCAGTTCTTC. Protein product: CASSPGGISNEQFF.

This CDR3 is CSGGLQETQYF. The CDR3 DNA reads TGCAGCGGCGGACTTCAAGAGACCCAGTACTTC. The chain links TRBV29-1 to TRBJ2-5; D perhaps matches TRBD2 (5 bases). Trimming left V 7 bases short and J 2 bases short, with 8 bases between. Germline values: CDR1 SQVTM, CDR2 ANQGSEA. This CDR3 has 11 amino acids.

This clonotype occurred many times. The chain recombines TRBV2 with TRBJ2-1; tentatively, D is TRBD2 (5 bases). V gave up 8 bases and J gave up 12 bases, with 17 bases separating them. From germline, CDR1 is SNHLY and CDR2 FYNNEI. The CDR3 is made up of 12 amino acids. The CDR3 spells CASGSTGLRQFF. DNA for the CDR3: TGTGCCAGCGGGAGCACGGGTCTCAGGCAGTTCTTC.

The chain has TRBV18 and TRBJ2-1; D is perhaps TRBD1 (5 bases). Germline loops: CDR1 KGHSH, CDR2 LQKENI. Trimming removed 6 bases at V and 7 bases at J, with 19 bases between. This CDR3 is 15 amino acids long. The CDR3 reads CASSPREDKGNEQFF. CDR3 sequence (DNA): TGTGCCAGCTCCCCCCGAGAGGATAAGGGGAATGAGCAGTTCTTC.

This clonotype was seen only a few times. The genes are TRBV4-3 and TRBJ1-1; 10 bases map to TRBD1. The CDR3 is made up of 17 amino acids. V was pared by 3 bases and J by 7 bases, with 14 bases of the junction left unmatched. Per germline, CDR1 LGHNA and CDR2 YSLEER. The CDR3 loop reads CASSHPKGTGVRFEAFF. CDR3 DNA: TGCGCCAGCAGCCACCCAAAAGGGACAGGGGTAAGATTTGAAGCTTTCTTT.